This passage covers 5 T cell receptor beta chains from one sample sequenced in a study of shared clonotypes between healthy human individuals. Produced via immunoSEQ multiplex PCR; TCRdb's table is partial and in-frame only. The sample consists of about 2.1 million clones, roughly 93% of them appearing once. Selected positively for CCR7 and CD45RO-negative, naive CD8 cells excluded terminally differentiated effector memory CD45RA+ cells. The sample taken for sequencing was naive CD8+ T cells from PBMCs. These receptors all stem from a man aged 18 to 29 in good health. Some clones in this sample may be carry-over from other donors' samples.

The chain couples TRBV4-2 to TRBJ2-7; no reliable D call. V was cut by 6 bases and J by 9 bases, with 18 bases left in between. Germline lookup yields CDR1 LGHNA and CDR2 YNFKEQ. This CDR3 contains 13 residues. Here the CDR3 DNA reads TGTGCCAGCAGTCTGGATAACCAACCCGGGCAGTACTTC. Translated: CASSLDNQPGQYF.

The V gene is TRBV7-9, the J gene TRBJ2-7, with D tentatively TRBD2 (6 bases). The CDR3 consists of 16 residues. Germline CDR1 is SEHNR and CDR2 is FQNEAQ (reference sequence). Between the trimmed V and J ends, which lost 5 bases and 0 bases, there was a span of 17 bases. The CDR3 loop is CASSQTGLPSSYEQYF. The CDR3 DNA reads TGTGCCAGCAGCCAAACGGGACTCCCGAGCTCCTACGAGCAGTACTTC.

The chain employs TRBV5-8 and TRBJ1-1, with D maybe TRBD1 (5 bases). V gave up 0 bases and J gave up 3 bases, with 12 bases separating them. The CDR3 runs to 15 residues. The germline V gene encodes CDR1 SGHTS and CDR2 YDEGEE. The CDR3 spells CASSLEGGGYTEAFF. The CDR3 DNA sequence: TGTGCCAGCAGCTTGGAAGGCGGGGGTTACACTGAAGCTTTCTTT.

CDR3 in DNA: TGTGCCAGCAGTCCCACTACTAACGAGCAGTACTTC. Protein product: CASSPTTNEQYF. The chain uses TRBV27 and TRBJ2-7; D uncertain. The germline V and J ends were trimmed by 5 bases and 5 bases, with 10 bases remaining between them. The germline V gene has CDR1 MNHEY and CDR2 SMNVEV (reference sequence). The CDR3 consists of 12 residues.

The V gene is TRBV11-3, the J gene TRBJ1-5; the D is unclear. This CDR3 has 13 amino acids. Germline CDR1 SGHNT, CDR2 YENEEA. The V and J ends lost 1 base and 4 bases respectively, with 5 bases between them. The DNA for the CDR3 is TGTGCCAGCAGCTTAGTTGGTAATCAGCCCCAGCATTTT. It codes for CASSLVGNQPQHF.